The next 18 T cell receptor beta chains were all read from a single sample in a study of response to subunit inactivated influenza vaccine. TCRdb re-analysed the RT-PCR reads in MiXCR, keeping a single row per CDR3 protein. The sample contains almost 600,000 distinct CDR3 sequences, about 15% of which appear only once. Source: PBMCs from blood, taken 11 to 12 days after vaccination. The receptor set was obtained from a man aged 50 to 59 who received an inactivated influenza vaccine.

This clonotype was detected only a few times. The V gene is TRBV9, the J gene TRBJ2-1, with 7 bases aligning to TRBD2. CDR1 is SGDLS and CDR2 is YYNGEE in the germline V gene. The CDR3 loop spans 16 amino acids. Trimming cost V 4 bases and J 1 base; bases outside gene matches: 8. CDR3 coding DNA: TGTGCCAGCAGCCAAACTATTAGCGGGTCCTACAATGAGCAGTTCTTC. This encodes CASSQTISGSYNEQFF. Filled out from reference TRBV9 and TRBJ2-1, the complete variable domain reads DSGVTQTPKHLITATGQRVTLRCSPRSGDLSVYWYQQSLDQGLQFLIQYYNGEERAKGNILERFSAQQFPDLHSELNLSSLELGDSALYFCASSQTISGSYNEQFFGPGTRLTVL.

This clonotype was seen more than once but under ten times. The V call is TRBV12-3 or TRBV12-4, the J call TRBJ1-1; no definite D call. The CDR3 sequence is 15 residues long. Trimming removed 4 bases at V and 0 bases at J, with 12 bases between. The CDR3 here is CASSSPTGVNTEAFF. CDR3 in DNA: TGTGCCAGCAGTTCCCCCACTGGAGTGAACACTGAAGCTTTCTTT.

V usage is TRBV2 and J usage is TRBJ2-5, with TRBD1 identical over 10 bases. The CDR3 is 16 amino acids. Germline trimming cut 3 bases from V and 4 bases from J; bases unmatched to any gene: 8. CDR1 and CDR2 (germline): SNHLY, FYNNEI. CDR3 DNA sequence: TGTGCCAGCAGTGACGCGGGACAGGGGCTGGGAGAGACCCAGTACTTC. Translating gives CASSDAGQGLGETQYF.

This clonotype has more than one count but fewer than ten. The chain joins TRBV6-5 to TRBJ1-5; perhaps TRBD1 as D (6 bases). CDR1 is MNHEY, CDR2 SVGAGI, per germline. There are 16 residues in the CDR3. The V gene lost 1 base and the J gene lost 7 bases, with 17 bases spanning the gap. The CDR3 DNA reads TGTGCCAGCAGTTACTTTCTACCGGGACAAGGGCAGCCCCAGCATTTT. Residues: CASSYFLPGQGQPQHF.

This clonotype has a handful of counts. The chain joins TRBV20-1 to TRBJ2-1; 9 bases map to TRBD2. CDR3 length: 15 residues. Per germline, CDR1 DFQATT and CDR2 SNEGSKA (reference sequence). After removal of 5 bases from V and 5 bases from J, the junction contained 10 bases not matched to a gene. CDR3 amino acids: CSAYFLAGVNNEQFF. DNA of the CDR3: TGCAGTGCTTACTTCTTAGCGGGGGTAAACAATGAGCAGTTCTTC.

The chain uses TRBV20-1 and TRBJ2-7; D not certain. CDR1 DFQATT and CDR2 SNEGSKA come from the germline V gene (reference sequence). Trimming removed 3 bases at V and 0 bases at J, with 12 bases between. CDR3 size: 14 residues. CDR3 in DNA: TGCAGTGCTAGTGTAGCCGCGAGCTCCTACGAGCAGTACTTC. It yields the protein CSASVAASSYEQYF.

Here the CDR3 reads CASSQGFSGGRDPNTGELFF. DNA of the CDR3: TGCGCCAGCAGCCAAGGATTTAGCGGGGGTAGGGATCCGAACACCGGGGAGCTGTTTTTT. The chain employs TRBV4-3 and TRBJ2-2; TRBD2 agrees at 9 bases. Per the germline V gene, CDR1 is LGHNA and CDR2 is YSLEER. V shed 1 base, J shed 0 bases, and the junction held 12 bases outside the gene matches. The CDR3 has 20 residues.

This clonotype has more than one count but fewer than ten. This chain links TRBV12-5 with TRBJ1-5; D is possibly TRBD1 (5 bases). Germline V gene sequence: CDR1 LGHNT, CDR2 FRNRAP. This CDR3 is built from 14 residues. Deletions cut 7 bases from V and 7 bases from J, with 17 bases between. CDR3 residues: CASALDLGVQPQHF. The CDR3 DNA reads TGTGCTAGTGCCTTGGATTTAGGGGTACAGCCCCAGCATTTT.

This clonotype occurred a few times. The chain joins TRBV11-1 to TRBJ1-2; D might be TRBD1 (6 bases). V was clipped by 5 bases and J by 7 bases, with 14 bases between them. The CDR3 has 13 amino acids. Germline values: CDR1 SGHAT, CDR2 FQDESV (reference sequence). This chain's CDR3 is CASSTRQVAGYTF. The CDR3 nucleotides are TGTGCCAGCAGCACTCGACAGGTAGCTGGCTACACCTTC.

This clonotype was counted only a few times. V usage is TRBV15 and J usage is TRBJ2-1; 9 nucleotides match TRBD1. Unmatched junction bases numbered 9, after V lost 4 bases and J lost 5 bases. This CDR3 comprises 16 residues. Germline V CDR1 and CDR2: LNHNV, YYDKDF (reference sequence). Here the CDR3 reads CATSTPGQGWDNEQFF. In DNA form, the CDR3 reads TGTGCCACCAGCACCCCGGGACAGGGTTGGGACAATGAGCAGTTCTTC.

CDR3 bases: TGCGCCAGCAGCCAAGGCCTAGCGGGGGGACACACAGATACGCAGTATTTT. It yields the protein CASSQGLAGGHTDTQYF. V usage is TRBV4-1 and J usage is TRBJ2-3; 11 nucleotides line up with TRBD2. CDR1 and CDR2 (germline): MGHRA, YSYEKL. The V segment lost 1 base and the J segment 2 bases; nucleotides outside the gene matches: 5. This CDR3 spans 17 amino acids.

This clonotype was found many times. This chain joins TRBV10-3 and TRBJ2-1; D remains unclear. Germline CDR1 ENHRY, CDR2 SYGVKD. This CDR3 has 13 residues. Trimming shortened V by 4 bases and J by 4 bases, and 8 bases separated the two germline ends. CDR3 coding DNA: TGTGCCATCAGTGGAATAGGATACAATGAGCAGTTCTTC. Translation gives CAISGIGYNEQFF.

This clonotype was counted a few times. The chain links TRBV20-1 to TRBJ2-3; 9 bases are shared with TRBD2. Unmatched junction bases numbered 4, after V lost 4 bases and J lost 2 bases. Per germline, CDR1 DFQATT and CDR2 SNEGSKA (reference sequence). This CDR3 has 14 residues. CDR3: CSAKAGGNTDTQYF. The CDR3 DNA is TGCAGTGCTAAAGCGGGGGGAAACACAGATACGCAGTATTTT.

The chain couples TRBV15 to TRBJ2-5; no definite D call. CDR1 and CDR2 from the germline V gene are LNHNV and YYDKDF (reference sequence). V lost 2 bases and J 0 bases, leaving 7 bases between the germline ends. The CDR3 length is 14 residues. The CDR3 DNA is TGTGCCACCAGCAGATTTCAGTACCAAGAGACCCAGTACTTC. Its translation: CATSRFQYQETQYF.

This rearrangement joins TRBV20-1 to TRBJ2-7; D is possibly TRBD2 (7 bases). Germline V gives CDR1 DFQATT, CDR2 SNEGSKA (reference sequence). CDR3 length: 13 residues. The V and J ends lost 4 bases and 4 bases respectively, with 14 bases between them. The CDR3 here is CSATGGGGYEQYF. CDR3 nucleotide sequence: TGCAGTGCTACCGGGGGAGGGGGTTACGAGCAGTACTTC.

The chain is built from TRBV28 and TRBJ2-1; 9 bases are shared with TRBD1. Germline V lookup: CDR1 MDHEN, CDR2 SYDVKM. With V trimmed by 5 bases and J by 7 bases, 12 bases remained unmatched. The CDR3 extends over 16 amino acids. The CDR3 here is CASSLLLAQGANEQFF. CDR3 DNA: TGTGCCAGCAGTCTACTATTAGCACAGGGGGCGAATGAGCAGTTCTTC.

This clonotype has more than one count but fewer than ten. The chain is built from TRBV25-1 and TRBJ2-5; D possibly corresponds to TRBD1 (8 bases). Trimming stripped 1 base from V and 4 bases from J, with 13 bases between. Germline V gives CDR1 MGHDK, CDR2 SYGVNS. The CDR3 sequence is 15 residues long. In DNA form, the CDR3 reads TGTGCCAGCAGTGAATCCTACAGGGGGGGAGAGACCCAGTACTTC. The encoded protein is CASSESYRGGETQYF.

This clonotype was observed many times. This chain links TRBV12-3 or TRBV12-4 with TRBJ1-1; TRBD1 aligns across 8 bases. This CDR3 has 15 residues. Trimming at V came to 6 bases and at J to 7 bases, leaving 13 bases not matched to a gene. This CDR3 is CASRKTGARPFEAFF. CDR3 DNA: TGTGCCAGCAGAAAGACAGGGGCCCGACCTTTTGAAGCTTTCTTT.